The present entry profiles one T cell receptor beta chain with its context. The ends were cut back, 2 bases at V and 15 bases at J, with 14 bases in the middle. Germline assignment: CDR1 MNHNS and CDR2 SASEGT. There are 12 residues in the CDR3. The data belong to a study of metastatic and nonmetastatic thyroid tumors. Study-level background: A comparison of repertoires was made across blood and tumor or nodule tissue from malignant and benign thyroid patients.

Thyroid surgery took place with no prior treatment in any patient. MiXCR reprocessed the PCR reads for TCRdb. Here the sample spans about 16,000 clones, roughly 29% being singletons. The source is a female donor with papillary thyroid cancer or a benign thyroid nodule (not recorded which). Some clones in this sample may be carry-over from other donors' samples. V is TRBV6-1 and J is TRBJ2-4; D not certain. Sequenced input: blood. The CDR3 spells CASSESISPAYF. The CDR3 DNA reads as TGTGCCAGCAGTGAAAGTATATCTCCCGCGTACTTC.